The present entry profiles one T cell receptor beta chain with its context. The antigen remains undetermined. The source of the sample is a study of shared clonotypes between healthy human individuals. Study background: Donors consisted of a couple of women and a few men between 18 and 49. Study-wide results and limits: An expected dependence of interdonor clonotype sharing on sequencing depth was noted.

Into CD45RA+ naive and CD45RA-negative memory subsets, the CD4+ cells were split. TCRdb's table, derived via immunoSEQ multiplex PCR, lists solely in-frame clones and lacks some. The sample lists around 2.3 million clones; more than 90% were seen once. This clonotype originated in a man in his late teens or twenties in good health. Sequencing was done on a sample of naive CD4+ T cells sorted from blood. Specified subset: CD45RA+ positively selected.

CDR3 amino acids: CASSVERGRTDTQYF. For the CDR3, the DNA is TGTGCCAGCAGCGTAGAGAGGGGGCGAACAGATACGCAGTATTTT. The V and J genes are TRBV9 and TRBJ2-3, with 7 bases fitting TRBD1. After removal of 0 bases from V and 3 bases from J, the junction contained 4 bases not matched to a gene. There are 15 residues in the CDR3. Looked up from germline, CDR1 is SGDLS and CDR2 is YYNGEE.